One and the same sample provided the 23 T cell receptor beta chains below, sequenced in a study of blood T cell repertoires in COVID-19. Generated by immunoSEQ multiplex PCR, the TCRdb table keeps only in-frame clones and is missing some. The table records about 60,000 clones, around four fifths of them present only once. The sequencing sample was made of peripheral blood. These receptors came from a man between 60 and 70 years old with acute or convalescent COVID-19.

This chain links TRBV6-5 with TRBJ2-3, with D perhaps TRBD2 (6 bases). The CDR3 contains 14 residues. Trimming removed 6 bases at V and 2 bases at J, with 12 bases between. Germline V gene lookup returns CDR1 MNHEY and CDR2 SVGAGI. CDR3 sequence (DNA): TGTGCCAGCAGCCTCGGGACTGCCACAGATACGCAGTATTTT. It yields the protein CASSLGTATDTQYF.

The chain employs TRBV27 and TRBJ2-1, with D perhaps matching TRBD2 (5 bases). There are 16 residues in the CDR3. Between the trimmed V and J ends, which lost 4 bases and 10 bases, there was a span of 23 bases. Per germline, CDR1 MNHEY and CDR2 SMNVEV (reference sequence). CDR3 sequence: CASSSVPSYPPGEQFF. The CDR3 DNA reads TGTGCCAGCAGTTCAGTCCCATCCTACCCCCCGGGGGAGCAGTTCTTC.

Only one count was recorded for this clone. The chain couples TRBV10-1 to TRBJ1-5; D remains ambiguous. Trimming cost V 7 bases and J 4 bases, with 14 bases left between them. Germline-derived CDR1 and CDR2 are WNHNN and SYGVQD (reference sequence). The CDR3 covers 14 residues. CDR3 protein: CASTPPGWNQPQHF. The CDR3 DNA reads TGCGCCAGCACCCCTCCGGGTTGGAATCAGCCCCAGCATTTT.

The sample holds one count of this clone. The chain employs TRBV6-5 and TRBJ1-2; D possibly corresponds to TRBD1 (5 bases). The germline gives CDR1 MNHEY, CDR2 SVGAGI. V lost 4 bases and J 5 bases, leaving 14 bases between the germline ends. This CDR3 region has 14 residues. The CDR3 spells CASSWTLGGYGYTF. CDR3 nucleotide sequence: TGTGCCAGCAGTTGGACACTGGGGGGTTATGGCTACACCTTC.

This sequence joins TRBV5-1 and TRBJ2-5; 8 bases align to TRBD1. CDR1 and CDR2 from the germline V gene are SGHRS and YFSETQ. The CDR3 is 14 amino acids. Trimming at V came to 3 bases and at J to 4 bases, leaving 5 bases not matched to a gene. The CDR3 sequence: CASSSRGQGETQYF. DNA of the CDR3: TGCGCCAGCAGCTCCAGGGGGCAGGGAGAGACCCAGTACTTC.

The chain combines TRBV19 with TRBJ2-5; TRBD2 might be the D (6 bases). From germline, CDR1 is LNHDA and CDR2 SQIVND (reference sequence). V was clipped by 5 bases and J by 2 bases, with 15 bases between them. This CDR3 spans 15 amino acids. CDR3 in amino acids: CASSLEGTQQETQYF. CDR3 sequence (DNA): TGTGCCAGTAGTCTTGAGGGGACTCAGCAAGAGACCCAGTACTTC.

Only a few counts were recorded for this clone. This chain uses TRBV10-3 with TRBJ1-1; maybe TRBD1 (5 bases). Germline assignment: CDR1 ENHRY and CDR2 SYGVKD. CDR3 length: 13 residues. V lost 8 bases, J lost 3 bases, and 13 bases lay in between. In DNA, the CDR3 is TGTGCCATCGGGCCGGGAGGGGACACTGAAGCTTTCTTT. As protein: CAIGPGGDTEAFF.

This rearrangement joins TRBV18 to TRBJ2-2; D is unclear. The CDR3 length is 16 residues. The germline V gene encodes CDR1 KGHSH and CDR2 LQKENI. With 3 bases removed from V and 3 bases from J, the gap between germline ends came to 14 bases. CDR3 residues: CASSPALSGHTGELFF. The CDR3 coding sequence is TGTGCCAGCTCACCTGCCCTGTCTGGGCACACCGGGGAGCTGTTTTTT.

The chain combines TRBV25-1 with TRBJ1-1; no firm D call. The CDR3 is 17 amino acids. Trimming shortened V by 2 bases and J by 1 base, and 17 bases separated the two germline ends. In germline, CDR1 is MGHDK, CDR2 SYGVNS. CDR3 sequence (DNA): TGTGCCAGCAGTGAAATTTCTGGCACCCGAGGGAACACTGAAGCTTTCTTT. This sequence encodes CASSEISGTRGNTEAFF.

The rearrangement joins TRBV5-1 to TRBJ1-4; the D gene is possibly TRBD1 (5 bases). Germline V gives CDR1 SGHRS, CDR2 YFSETQ. The ends were cut back, 8 bases at V and 7 bases at J, with 18 bases in the middle. The CDR3 spans 14 residues. In DNA form, the CDR3 reads TGCGCCAGTTCTCGGGGCGGGGCGGGTGAAAAACTGTTTTTT. This translates into CASSRGGAGEKLFF.

The chain couples TRBV4-2 to TRBJ1-4; 7 bases map to TRBD1. The V segment lost 4 bases and the J segment 4 bases; nucleotides outside the gene matches: 3. The CDR3 sequence is 14 residues long. Per germline, CDR1 LGHNA and CDR2 YNFKEQ. CDR3: CASSLRDSNEKLFF. The CDR3 DNA sequence: TGTGCCAGCAGCCTCCGGGACAGTAATGAAAAACTGTTTTTT.

This rearrangement joins TRBV7-2 to TRBJ1-2; perhaps TRBD1 as D (6 bases). V shed 2 bases and J shed 3 bases, with 16 bases lying between them. Germline V lookup: CDR1 SGHTA, CDR2 FQGNSA. The CDR3 has 16 residues. The CDR3 nucleotides read TGTGCCAGCAGCTTAAAAACAGGGAAGTGGGACTATGGCTACACCTTC. It specifies CASSLKTGKWDYGYTF.

This clone appeared a few times. The chain uses TRBV12-5 and TRBJ2-7; D unresolved. The V and J ends lost 6 bases and 6 bases respectively, with 9 bases between them. The V gene's germline CDR1 is LGHNT and CDR2 FRNRAP. The CDR3 is 11 residues long. CDR3: CASGSQSEQYF. CDR3 DNA sequence: TGTGCTAGTGGGTCACAAAGCGAGCAGTACTTC.

This chain uses TRBV20-1 with TRBJ1-5; D uncertain. The CDR3 has 13 residues. V lost 3 bases and J lost 0, with 6 bases in between. Looked up from germline, CDR1 is DFQATT and CDR2 is SNEGSKA (reference sequence). CDR3 in amino acids: CSASGNSNQPQHF. The CDR3 bases are TGCAGTGCTAGTGGTAATAGCAATCAGCCCCAGCATTTT.

This chain connects TRBV19 to TRBJ1-5; 9 bases line up with TRBD1. The CDR3 consists of 15 residues. Per the germline V gene, CDR1 is LNHDA and CDR2 is SQIVND (reference sequence). J lost 5 bases, V lost 1 base, and 3 bases had no gene match. The CDR3 coding sequence is TGTGCCAGTAGTATAGGAACAGGGGGCGATCAGCCCCAGCATTTT. Its translation: CASSIGTGGDQPQHF.

The chain employs TRBV28 and TRBJ1-3; D may be TRBD1 (6 bases). Per the germline V gene, CDR1 is MDHEN and CDR2 is SYDVKM. This CDR3 has 16 amino acids. V was pared by 4 bases and J by 7 bases, with 20 bases between. The CDR3 nucleotides read TGTGCCAGCAGTTCTGCCTCGGACAGCCTGAGGAACACCATATATTTT. This translates into CASSSASDSLRNTIYF.

V and J are TRBV7-9 and TRBJ1-1, with TRBD1 matching 7 bases. CDR1 and CDR2 (germline): SEHNR, FQNEAQ (reference sequence). This CDR3 is built from 13 residues. V shed 5 bases, J shed 10 bases, and the junction held 10 bases outside the gene matches. Written as DNA, the CDR3 is TGTGCCAGCAGCCAAGGGACAGTCCGGGGAGCTTTCTTT. This translates into CASSQGTVRGAFF.

The chain combines TRBV4-2 with TRBJ1-5, with D tentatively TRBD1 (6 bases). The CDR3 sequence is 14 residues long. Germline CDR1 and CDR2: LGHNA and YNFKEQ. Trimming shortened V by 0 bases and J by 6 bases, and 9 bases separated the two germline ends. The CDR3 is CASSQDPDSQPQHF. CDR3 DNA sequence: TGTGCCAGCAGCCAAGATCCGGACAGTCAGCCCCAGCATTTT.

The chain has TRBV5-8 and TRBJ1-1; 7 bases map to TRBD1. This CDR3 is built from 17 residues. Trimming at V came to 1 base and at J to 7 bases, leaving 16 bases not matched to a gene. Germline CDR1 is SGHTS and CDR2 is YDEGEE. CDR3 DNA: TGTGCCAGCAGCTTGTCCCCCTCTACAGGGGCTGGGGGTGAAGCTTTCTTT. Translated: CASSLSPSTGAGGEAFF.

The chain links TRBV7-3 to TRBJ2-3, with 7 bases identical to TRBD1. Trimming at V came to 3 bases and at J to 3 bases, leaving 3 bases not matched to a gene. The CDR3 spans 14 residues. Per the germline V gene, CDR1 is SGHTA and CDR2 is FQGTGA. The CDR3 DNA follows: TGTGCCAGCAGCTTGACAGGGTTTACAGATACGCAGTATTTT. This sequence encodes CASSLTGFTDTQYF.

The chain couples TRBV29-1 to TRBJ1-4; D call uncertain. Deletions cut 0 bases from V and 12 bases from J, with 23 bases between. This CDR3 comprises 16 residues. Germline assignment: CDR1 SQVTM and CDR2 ANQGSEA. The CDR3: CSVEDGVSGIGVELFF. For the CDR3, the DNA is TGCAGCGTTGAAGATGGGGTCTCGGGGATCGGGGTTGAACTGTTTTTT.

This clone was counted once. The chain is built from TRBV9 and TRBJ2-1; 10 nucleotides match TRBD2. V shed 2 bases, J shed 4 bases, and the junction held 3 bases outside the gene matches. The CDR3 is 15 residues long. Germline CDR1 reads SGDLS; CDR2 reads YYNGEE. CDR3 in DNA: TGTGCCAGCAGCGTTGCTAGCGGGGGTTACAATGAGCAGTTCTTC. As protein: CASSVASGGYNEQFF.

This clone was observed once. V and J are TRBV5-4 and TRBJ2-2; 11 bases agree with TRBD1. This CDR3 comprises 15 residues. Trimming took 4 bases from V and 7 from J; bases not matched to a gene: 6. CDR1 and CDR2 (germline): SGHNT, YYREEE (reference sequence). The CDR3 spells CASSHGQGAVGELFF. The CDR3 nucleotides read TGTGCCAGCAGCCACGGACAGGGGGCGGTCGGGGAGCTGTTTTTT.